This TCR beta chain was captured by sequencing in a study of shared clonotypes between healthy human individuals (TCRdb year 2020). About the full investigation: The cohort included three men and a couple of women between 18 and 49 years of age. To increase sequencing depth and limit assay-specific biases, TCR repertoire library preparation and sequencing were carried out by different laboratories using diverse techniques. To estimate repertoire size and how much clonotypes are shared between individuals, the study performed deep sequencing of blood TCR repertoires from roughly five healthy adults. For each donor, CD4 naive and CD4 memory were each given three plates, CD8 naive was given two plates, and CD8 memory was given one plate. Between about 0.9 and 8.9 billion PBMCs per donor were obtained by leukapheresis.

As for this clone: Its target antigen remains unknown. No quality values exist for individual bases; no much larger clone is one base distant.

Study-wide conclusions, independent of this receptor: Estimated clonotype richness was generally larger for naive than for memory subsets. Compared with non-shared clonotypes, the clonotypes found in all four sorted-subset donors had higher generation probabilities. Pairwise subsampling indicated that sequencing depth was expected to affect the degree of clonotype sharing among donors. Across four donors, about 5% of naive CD4, roughly 3.5% of naive CD8, roughly 2.3% of memory CD4, and 0.4% of memory CD8 clonotypes were shared. Only blood was sampled, and tissue TCR repertoires likely differ from those in blood. Rarefaction of sorted-subset datasets indicated incomplete sequencing despite the large sequencing depth. The small number of donors limited the genetic and exposure-history diversity represented.

From a lookup of the germline V gene, CDR1 and CDR2 are MGHDK and SYGVNS. CDR3 length: 14 amino acids, cysteine to phenylalanine. Only CDR3 DNA is held: 42 bases, read in frame from base 1. At the junction V is shortened by 3 bases and J by 5 bases, with 11 bases in between. TCR CDR3 regions were amplified from genomic DNA by multiplex PCR using the deep immunoSEQ assay. Genomic DNA extracted from each cell subset was distributed evenly over all wells of several immunoSEQ 96-well plates, and each plate served as one replicate. For sorted subsets, approximately 200 ng of genomic DNA, equivalent to 25,000 to 35,000 T cell genomes, went into each replicate PCR. Purified libraries were quantified with a Qubit 3.0 fluorometer, sized on a Bioanalyzer 2100, and re-quantified with the KAPA Library Quantification kit. Each immunoSEQ 96-well plate was sequenced on its own single-read 150-cycle Illumina NextSeq 550 flow cell. The authors' pipeline ran thus. Because the immunoSEQ output held only junctional sequences and lacked quality scores, the filtering could not match the filtering applied to full-length reads. To assign V/J genes and CDR3, sequences were annotated using PyIR, a Python wrapper for IgBLAST v1.9, with IMGT germline references. Any read was removed if the V/J assignment was weak (E-value above 1e-6), the CDR3 was missing, or the read contained stop codons, out-of-frame junctions, or ambiguous translated residues. V3J clonotypes were defined by identical inferred V gene, J gene, and CDR3 amino acid sequence. Percentage overlap between repertoires was computed as shared unique clonotypes divided by the size of the smaller repertoire. Repertoire richness was assessed with RTK rarefaction, the Chao1 estimator, and Recon v2.1 estimates of unobserved clonotypes. OLGA was used to compute generation probabilities for all TCRbeta clonotypes that the gDNA method yielded from a handful of donors. This is the immuneACCESS table as TCRdb keeps it, with only in-frame sequences that have V and J called. A part of the clones is gone; compared with another copy, unresolved V genes explain less than half, and the rest is unexplained. V and J calls and clone size are those listed in that table; D and trimming were worked out from the DNA. The sample includes around 1.6 million clones, with 95% to 99% observed a single time. 0.4% to 0.55% of the sample lies in the top ten.

Donors were healthy HIV-negative adults with no recently reported acute infections or vaccinations. Only Caucasian adults living in Nashville, Tennessee, USA were represented among the donors. CD4+ T cells were enriched through magnetic negative selection, after which naive cells were positively selected on CD45RA and the remaining negative fraction served as the memory subset. After blood collection by leukapheresis, PBMCs were isolated using Ficoll-Histopaque density gradient centrifugation and then cryopreserved in the vapor phase of liquid nitrogen. Purity and quantity of every magnetically sorted T cell population were checked by analytical flow cytometry. From each sorted fraction, genomic DNA was isolated and quantified by UV absorbance on a Nanodrop 2000c.

The receptor was isolated from a young man in good health. The chain links TRBV25-1 with TRBJ2-1; tentative D gene TRBD2, with 5 bases matching. The sequencing sample was made of naive CD4+ T cells sorted from blood. Per the publication, the cell subset or site label means: CD45RA+ positively selected. The CDR3 region has the sequence CASSEVRADNEQFF. The sequence in DNA is TGTGCCAGCAGTGAGGTGAGGGCGGACAATGAGCAGTTCTTC.